This T cell receptor beta chain was recovered during a study of blood T cell repertoires in COVID-19. Study details: Italy, Spain and the United States were the sources of the convalescent and acute COVID-19 samples. PBMCs, B-cell-depleted T cells, or T cells were the source of the cDNA or gDNA that made up the material.

Sequencing was performed with immunoSEQ multiplex PCR; in TCRdb, only in-frame clones are kept and a portion is missing. This sample has around 300,000 clones, with roughly 89% found just once. This CDR3 comprises 13 residues. Germline V gene lookup returns CDR1 DFQATT and CDR2 SNEGSKA (reference sequence). V was pared by 3 bases and J by 1 base, with 8 bases between. This clone appeared a single time. Material: peripheral blood. This TCR was sampled from a young woman with active or convalescent COVID-19. The chain is built from TRBV20-1 and TRBJ2-3; no clear D. The CDR3 bases are TGCAGTGCTAGTGGCCCGGGCACAGATACGCAGTATTTT. Amino acid sequence: CSASGPGTDTQYF.